The rows below give T cell receptor beta chains drawn from one sample of a study of technical replicates of blood from several donors. Using immunoSEQ multiplex PCR, the repertoire was profiled, and TCRdb retains in-frame clones only, with some absent. The data show approximately 76,000 clones, 75% to 95% seen once. Material for sequencing was T cells isolated from PBMCs. The receptors stem from a human donor in good health. Both conserved end residues are part of each CDR3. D genes are given only for firm matches. Part of the rows lack a size; the others show once, few, many or a class for expanded clones.

D gene	clone size	V gene	J gene	CDR3 protein	CDR3 DNA
-	-	TRBV5-1	TRBJ1-2	CASSWAPQRNYGYTF	TGCGCCAGCAGCTGGGCGCCACAGAGAAACTATGGCTACACCTTC
-	-	TRBV10-1	TRBJ1-4	CASSEEGRIGEKLFF	TGCGCCAGCAGTGAGGAGGGCAGAATCGGTGAAAAACTGTTTTTT
TRBD2	-	TRBV9	TRBJ2-1	CASSGTSGVSNEQFF	TGTGCCAGCAGCGGGACTAGCGGGGTGAGTAATGAGCAGTTCTTC
-	-	TRBV7-9	TRBJ2-7	CASSPFSGLWEQYF	TGTGCCAGCAGCCCCTTTAGCGGATTGTGGGAGCAGTACTTC
TRBD1	-	TRBV7-8	TRBJ1-1	CASSFRTGATEAFF	TGTGCCAGCAGCTTCAGGACAGGGGCCACTGAAGCTTTCTTT
-	-	TRBV27	TRBJ2-7	CASSLTSSYEQYF	TGTGCCAGCAGTTTGACAAGTTCCTACGAGCAGTACTTC
-	-	TRBV28	TRBJ1-2	CASRSGTNYGYTF	TGTGCCAGCAGGTCGGGGACTAACTATGGCTACACCTTC
-	-	TRBV7-6	TRBJ2-3	CASSLYPLEGGISTDTQYF	TGTGCCAGCAGCTTATACCCCCTCGAGGGCGGGATAAGCACAGATACGCAGTATTTT
-	-	TRBV4-2	TRBJ2-1	CASSHPPSSIPSYNEQFF	TGTGCCAGCAGCCATCCCCCGTCTAGCATCCCCTCCTACAATGAGCAGTTCTTC
TRBD1	-	TRBV13	TRBJ2-7	CASSYRQGDISYEQYF	TGTGCCAGCAGCTACCGACAGGGAGACATCTCCTACGAGCAGTACTTC
TRBD2	-	TRBV27	TRBJ2-2	CASITSGGLANTGELFF	TGTGCCAGCATAACTAGCGGGGGACTCGCGAACACCGGGGAGCTGTTTTTT
-	-	TRBV27	TRBJ2-3	CASSFGSDTQYF	TGTGCCAGCAGTTTCGGTTCCGATACGCAGTATTTT
-	-	TRBV7-8	TRBJ1-4	CASSFPSTQVGGEKLFF	TGTGCCAGCAGCTTTCCTTCGACGCAGGTGGGGGGTGAAAAACTGTTTTTT
-	-	TRBV21-1	TRBJ1-2	CASSKFGGDSNPRYDYGYTF	TGTGCCAGCAGCAAATTCGGGGGTGACAGCAATCCCCGTTATGACTATGGCTACACCTTC
-	-	TRBV6-5	TRBJ2-3	CASGHLDTQYF	TGTGCCAGCGGGCACTTAGATACGCAGTATTTT
TRBD1	-	TRBV7-9	TRBJ2-2	CASRPTGAGELFF	TGTGCCAGCAGACCTACAGGGGCCGGGGAGCTGTTTTTT
-	-	TRBV2	TRBJ1-6	CASRSSYNSPLHF	TGTGCCAGCAGGAGCTCCTATAATTCACCCCTCCACTTT
-	few	TRBV7-2	TRBJ1-1	CASSPGLLNTEAFF	TGTGCCAGCAGCCCGGGACTGCTGAACACTGAAGCTTTCTTT
-	-	TRBV29-1	TRBJ2-5	CSVDGITGTSSSFQETQYF	TGCAGCGTTGACGGGATTACCGGGACAAGCAGTAGTTTTCAAGAGACCCAGTACTTC
-	-	TRBV29-1	TRBJ1-2	CSVGADNGYTF	TGCAGCGTTGGGGCTGACAATGGCTACACCTTC
-	-	TRBV11-2	TRBJ2-7	CASSLNYEQYF	TGTGCCAGCAGCCTAAACTACGAGCAGTACTTC
-	-	TRBV6-1	TRBJ2-7	CASSVERGTQYF	TGTGCCAGCAGTGTCGAAAGGGGTACGCAGTACTTC
TRBD1	-	TRBV11-2	TRBJ1-1	CAITSVRTGGAGEAFF	TGTGCCATTACCTCCGTGAGGACAGGGGGCGCGGGTGAAGCTTTCTTT
-	-	TRBV4-2	TRBJ2-5	CASSQDASQETQYF	TGTGCCAGCAGCCAAGATGCTAGCCAAGAGACCCAGTACTTC